The clone carrying this T cell receptor (beta chain) showed up many times. No antigen is known for it. The missing CDR3 end, 3 residues past where the read stops, is filled in from the germline J gene. Using immunoSEQ multiplex PCR, the repertoire was profiled, and TCRdb retains in-frame clones only, with some absent. This sample includes tens of thousands of clones with no singletons; its ten biggest clones take up around 6%. This sample stems from a study of T cell clonality in common variable immunodeficiency. Whole-study findings and limits: Reportedly, TCR beta sequences from common variable immunodeficiency showed fewer deletions and N-nucleotide insertions. CVID subjects shared fewer TCRbeta clones than healthy controls did. CVID subjects showed higher TCRbeta clonality than healthy controls.

No CVID subject was ill or on immunomodulatory drugs when sampled. Donors gave roughly 5 to 8 ml heparinized peripheral whole blood. The CDR3 totals 12 residues. Germline assignment: CDR1 LGHDT and CDR2 YNNKEL (reference sequence). The receptor was derived from a human donor with common variable immunodeficiency. Sequencing was done on a sample of peripheral blood mononuclear cells. The V call is TRBV3-1 (or the pseudogene TRBV3-2), the J call TRBJ1-1; TRBD1 matches at 8 bases. The CDR3 region is CASSGQGRGAFF. The DNA read from the CDR3 is TGTGCCAGCAGTGGACAGGGCCGGGGA.